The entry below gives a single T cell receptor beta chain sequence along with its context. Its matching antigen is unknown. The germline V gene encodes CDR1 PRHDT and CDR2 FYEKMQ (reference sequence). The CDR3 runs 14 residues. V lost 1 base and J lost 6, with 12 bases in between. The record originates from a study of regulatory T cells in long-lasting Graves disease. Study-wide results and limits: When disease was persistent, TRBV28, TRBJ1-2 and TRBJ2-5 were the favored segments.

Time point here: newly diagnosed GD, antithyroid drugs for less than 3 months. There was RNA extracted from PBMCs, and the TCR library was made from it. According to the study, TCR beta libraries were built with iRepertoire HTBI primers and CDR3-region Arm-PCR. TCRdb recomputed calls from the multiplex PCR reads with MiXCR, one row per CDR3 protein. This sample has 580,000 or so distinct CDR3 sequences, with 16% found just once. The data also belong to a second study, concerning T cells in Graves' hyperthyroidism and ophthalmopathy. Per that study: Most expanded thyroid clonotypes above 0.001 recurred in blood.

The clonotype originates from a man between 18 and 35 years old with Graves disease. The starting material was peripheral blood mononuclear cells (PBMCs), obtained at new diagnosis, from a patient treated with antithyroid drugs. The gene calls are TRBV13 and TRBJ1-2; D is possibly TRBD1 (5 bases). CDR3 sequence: CASSLETTGNGYTF. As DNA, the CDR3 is TGTGCCAGCAGCTTAGAGACAACAGGAAATGGCTACACCTTC.